The rows below give T cell receptor beta chains drawn from one sample of a study of T-cell reconstitution after alpha-beta-depleted transplantation in children. MiXCR was run by TCRdb on the PCR reads, yielding one entry per CDR3 protein. The sample consists of about 300,000 distinct CDR3 sequences, roughly 9.1% of them appearing once. The sample consisted of PBMCs, taken before TCRalphabeta/CD19-depleted stem cell transplant. The receptors were gathered from a boy less than two years old with acute myeloid leukemia, due to receive a stem cell transplant. Both conserved end residues are part of each CDR3. The order of the fields is J gene, V gene, clone size, D gene, CDR3 protein, CDR3 DNA. A D gene is named only where the DNA matches it firmly. Some rows mark clone size as missing; the rest say once, few, many or name a class of expanded clone.

TRBJ1-2	TRBV20-1	many	.	CSARYGGARLGYTF	TGCAGTGCCCGCTATGGGGGGGCGCGCCTAGGCTACACCTTC
TRBJ2-3	TRBV30	.	.	CAWSVVLLTDTQYF	TGTGCCTGGAGTGTTGTACTTCTCACAGATACGCAGTATTTT
TRBJ2-5	TRBV6-5	many	.	CASSYVSLGETQYF	TGTGCCAGCAGTTACGTCAGTCTCGGAGAGACCCAGTACTTC
TRBJ2-7	TRBV7-9	.	.	CASSLLGLREQYF	TGTGCCAGCAGCTTACTAGGGCTTCGCGAGCAGTACTTC
TRBJ2-1	TRBV20-1	many	.	CSAANNEQFF	TGCAGTGCTGCAAACAATGAGCAGTTCTTC
TRBJ1-4	TRBV4-2	.	TRBD1	CASSQVGTATNEKLFF	TGTGCCAGCAGCCAGGTCGGGACAGCAACTAATGAAAAACTGTTTTTT
TRBJ2-7	TRBV9	many	TRBD2	CASSKAGTSIYEQYF	TGTGCCAGCAGCAAAGCCGGGACTAGCATATACGAGCAGTACTTC
TRBJ2-1	TRBV29-1	many	TRBD2	CSVDFGLASYNEQFF	TGCAGCGTTGATTTCGGACTAGCGTCCTACAATGAGCAGTTCTTC
TRBJ2-5	TRBV5-4	many	.	CASSFPRWGQETQYF	TGTGCCAGCAGCTTCCCGAGATGGGGACAAGAGACCCAGTACTTC
TRBJ1-1	TRBV6-5	many	.	CASSPDRTTAFF	TGTGCCAGCAGCCCCGACAGGACGACAGCTTTCTTT
TRBJ2-7	TRBV7-8	few	TRBD2	CASSLPGGPYEQYF	TGTGCCAGCAGCTTGCCGGGAGGGCCGTACGAGCAGTACTTC
TRBJ2-7	TRBV11-2	many	TRBD1	CASSFDRAVYEQYF	TGTGCCAGCAGCTTTGACAGGGCTGTCTACGAGCAGTACTTC